This T cell receptor (beta chain) was sequenced during a study of T-cell memory formation after mild COVID-19 (dated by TCRdb to the early 2020s). For the study in its entirety: TCR sequence clusters from the two donors were largely donor specific. Two young, previously healthy adult volunteers made up the cohort, one male and one female. Longitudinal TCRalpha and TCRbeta repertoire sequencing tracked T-cell clones expanding and contracting after mild COVID-19 in two donors. Results and caveats for the whole study, not just this receptor: Only a couple of mild cases were covered by the study, and larger cohorts that include severe cases with pre-infection samples were considered necessary. Some responding clones were detected in pre-infection memory, suggesting pre-existing cross-reactive memory T cells joined the SARS-CoV-2 response. Contracting CD4+ clones turned up mainly in the CM and EM memory subsets, whereas EMRA was where CD8+ clones were enriched. SARS-CoV-2 specificity of the second-wave clones peaking on day 37 was not confirmed. Balanced CD4/CD8 phenotypes were observed for clones contracting from day 15 to 85, whereas a bias towards CD4+ was observed for a second wave of clones expanding from day 15 to 37.

The data were produced on an Illumina NovaSeq 6000. cDNA libraries for TCRalpha and TCRbeta were prepared by 5'RACE using constant-segment primers, with sample barcodes and unique molecular identifiers added. Trizol reagent was used to extract RNA from every sample. Amplification of the libraries took two PCR steps, and the second step added a second sample barcode plus Illumina TruSeq adapters. Libraries were sequenced on an Illumina NovaSeq with 2 x 150 bp paired-end reads. Per the original workflow: Reads were demultiplexed and collapsed into UMI-guided consensus sequences with migec v1.2.7. Using mixcr v2.1.11, UMI consensuses were aligned to TRA and TRB V and J templates and then assembled into clonotypes. A clonotype was counted as expanded or contracted only when both edgeR and NoisET called the clonotype significant, with the noise models trained on biological replicates. For edgeR calls, a false discovery rate-adjusted p below 0.01 and a log2 fold-change threshold of 1 were applied. As an exploratory analysis of dynamics, PCA with hierarchical clustering was applied to max-normalized trajectories of the 1000 most abundant clonotypes. Separately sequenced CD4+ and CD8+ repertoires were used to assign the CD4 or CD8 phenotype of responding clones. TCRdb reworked the public reads: Q25 trimming with fastp, MiXCR clone assembly, productive beta chains retained. Each entry is one CDR3 protein sequence, shown with its most common DNA and genes. TCRdb's processing, not the authors', yielded these V and J calls. The sample contains around 130,000 distinct CDR3 sequences, 14% to 15% of them found a single time. About 27% of the sample rests with the top ten.

Ficoll-Paque density gradient centrifugation was the method used to isolate PBMCs. On this clonotype itself: This receptor's antigen is unknown. Base qualities are not recorded, but no much larger clone differs from it by a single base.

V is shortened by 2 bases, J by 10 bases, and the region joining them spans 18 bases. The germline V gene sets CDR1 to MGHRA and CDR2 to YSYEKL. Counted from cysteine to phenylalanine, this CDR3 has 15 amino acids. The read is trimmed to its CDR3 DNA, 45 bases read in frame from base 1. The clonotype comes from an adult woman who had mild COVID-19 (a few samples of this study predate the infection). The sample titles of this study are shuffled in the database, so cell type and time point are left out; the donor was told from shared clones. The chain is made from TRBV4-1 and TRBJ2-1; the D region possibly corresponds to TRBD2 (6 bases align). Input material: PBMCs or a T cell subset sorted from them (not recorded which). In nucleotide form, the sequence is TGCGCCAGCAGCCAACAGGGCCCTGATGCGGGAGAGCAGTTCTTC. Translated, this gives CASSQQGPDAGEQFF.